These 25 T cell receptor beta chains share one sample of origin, sequenced in a study of blood T cells in healthy people across ages. A second roughly 7 to 11 cycle PCR used barcoded and J-beta primers. From the 5' RACE reads, TCRdb called clonotypes with MiXCR, one entry per CDR3 protein. The sample consists of approximately 1.5 million distinct CDR3 sequences, 35% to 45% of them appearing once. Specimen: blood. The source of these receptors is a woman younger than 30 in good health.

The J gene is TRBJ1-1, the V gene TRBV6-5; no definite D call. Germline V gives CDR1 MNHEY, CDR2 SVGAGI. This CDR3 comprises 16 residues. The V and J ends lost 2 bases and 4 bases respectively, with 17 bases between them. CDR3 loop: CASSYDYPEIGTEAFF. The CDR3 coding sequence is TGTGCCAGCAGTTACGATTACCCCGAAATCGGCACTGAAGCTTTCTTT.

The chain combines TRBV25-1 with TRBJ2-1; TRBD2 is a possible D gene (7 bases). Looked up from germline, CDR1 is MGHDK and CDR2 is SYGVNS. With 4 bases removed from V and 1 base from J, the gap between germline ends came to 14 bases. CDR3 length: 16 residues. CDR3 sequence reads: CASSGWGGASYNEQFF. CDR3 sequence (DNA): TGTGCCAGCAGTGGATGGGGGGGGGCATCCTACAATGAGCAGTTCTTC.

This chain links TRBV7-9 with TRBJ2-7, with TRBD1 matching 7 bases. CDR3 size: 13 residues. Trimming removed 7 bases from V and 3 bases from J; junction bases left unmatched: 6. The germline V gene has CDR1 SEHNR and CDR2 FQNEAQ (reference sequence). The CDR3 region is CASNRQGRYEQYF. The CDR3 coding sequence is TGTGCCAGCAACCGACAGGGACGCTACGAGCAGTACTTC.

This rearrangement joins TRBV20-1 to TRBJ2-3; D is uncertain. V lost 0 bases to trimming and J lost 3 bases, with 13 bases between them. Germline loops: CDR1 DFQATT, CDR2 SNEGSKA (reference sequence). The CDR3 length is 15 residues. The CDR3, as DNA: TGCAGTGCTAGAGATGGCCTAGAATTAACAGATACGCAGTATTTT. This sequence encodes CSARDGLELTDTQYF.

The chain carries TRBV20-1 and TRBJ2-7; TRBD1 aligns across 8 bases. The CDR3 has 15 amino acids. Germline CDR1 and CDR2: DFQATT and SNEGSKA (reference sequence). Trimming cost V 2 bases and J 1 base; bases outside gene matches: 7. The chain's CDR3 is CSARPGQAASYEQYF. DNA for the CDR3: TGCAGTGCTAGACCGGGACAGGCCGCATCCTACGAGCAGTACTTC.

As for this clonotype: The junction shows a germline mismatch at one end, possibly a read error. The chain uses TRBV27 and TRBJ2-7, with 9 bases identical to TRBD2. Germline V CDR1 and CDR2: MNHEY, SMNVEV (reference sequence). There are 15 residues in the CDR3. The CDR3 sequence: CACSLGVAGDYEQYF. In nucleotides, the CDR3 is TGTGCCTGCAGTTTAGGGGTAGCGGGAGATTACGAGCAGTACTTC.

The CDR3 spells CASRIWDEQYF. CDR3 DNA: TGTGCCAGCAGAATCTGGGATGAGCAGTACTTC. The V gene is TRBV27, the J gene TRBJ2-4; D ambiguous. CDR1 is MNHEY, CDR2 SMNVEV, per germline (reference sequence). V lost 6 bases and J lost 13, with 13 bases in between. The CDR3 has 11 residues.

V gene TRBV6-5 combines with J gene TRBJ1-3; no firm D call. The CDR3 consists of 10 residues. Trimming took off 10 bases at V and 4 bases at J, with 5 bases between the two ends. CDR1 and CDR2 from the germline V gene are MNHEY and SVGAGI. The CDR3 spells CAIRGNTIYF. The CDR3 DNA sequence: TGTGCCATAAGGGGAAACACCATATATTTT.

The V gene is TRBV12-3 or TRBV12-4, the J gene TRBJ2-7; the D call may be TRBD1 or TRBD2 (5 bases each). The CDR3 length is 15 residues. Trimming took 8 bases from V and 3 from J, leaving 20 bases between them. CDR3 sequence reads: CASGGSGDVVYEQYF. As DNA, the CDR3 is TGTGCCAGCGGCGGCTCCGGGGACGTGGTCTACGAGCAGTACTTC.

This clonotype was detected ten times or more. This rearrangement joins TRBV29-1 to TRBJ2-7, with D maybe TRBD2 (7 bases). CDR3 length: 12 residues. Trimming removed 3 bases from V and 5 bases from J, with 11 bases in between. Germline loops: CDR1 SQVTM, CDR2 ANQGSEA. DNA for the CDR3: TGCAGCGTTGACGGGGGGCATCACGAGCAGTACTTC. The encoded protein is CSVDGGHHEQYF.

The chain has TRBV10-3 and TRBJ1-4, with unresolved D. Trimming cost V 2 bases and J 8 bases, with 12 bases left between them. Germline values: CDR1 ENHRY, CDR2 SYGVKD. The CDR3 consists of 14 residues. DNA for the CDR3: TGTGCCATCAGTGAGGGGCCACCAGAGGAAAAACTGTTTTTT. It codes for CAISEGPPEEKLFF.

This chain links TRBV20-1 with TRBJ1-3; D is ambiguous. The length of the CDR3 is 14 residues. Germline loops: CDR1 DFQATT, CDR2 SNEGSKA (reference sequence). The ends were cut back, 2 bases at V and 0 bases at J, with 8 bases in the middle. The CDR3 protein is CSARFPGSGNTIYF. DNA of the CDR3: TGCAGTGCTAGATTTCCAGGCTCTGGAAACACCATATATTTT.

This clonotype was counted many times. The chain employs TRBV4-1 and TRBJ2-5, with a weak D call TRBD1 (5 bases). From germline, CDR1 is MGHRA and CDR2 YSYEKL. The CDR3 consists of 15 residues. Trimming stripped 1 base from V and 1 base from J, with 10 bases between. In DNA form, the CDR3 reads TGCGCCAGCAGCCAAGCATGGGGCAGCCAAGAGACCCAGTACTTC. Translation gives CASSQAWGSQETQYF.

This clonotype was seen at least ten times. This chain links TRBV30 with TRBJ2-7, with D unclear. CDR3 length equals 11 residues. Trimming stripped 2 bases from V and 0 bases from J, with 2 bases between. The germline gives CDR1 GTSNPN, CDR2 SVGIG (reference sequence). CDR3: CAWSYSYEQYF. CDR3 sequence (DNA): TGTGCCTGGAGTTACTCCTACGAGCAGTACTTC. The variable domain in full, with the rest retrieved from reference TRBV30 and TRBJ2-7, is SQTIHQWPATLVQPVGSPLSLECTVEGTSNPNLYWYRQAAGRGLQLLFYSVGIGQISSEVPQNLSASRPQDRQFILSSKKLLLSDSGFYLCAWSYSYEQYFGPGTRLTVT.

The chain has TRBV5-1 and TRBJ2-1; the D gene is possibly TRBD2 (7 bases). The CDR3 is 15 residues long. Trimming stripped 4 bases from V and 6 bases from J, with 17 bases between. Per the germline V gene, CDR1 is SGHRS and CDR2 is YFSETQ. The CDR3 loop is CASSPGQSGGNEQFF. The DNA of the CDR3 is TGCGCCAGCAGCCCAGGACAGTCGGGGGGCAATGAGCAGTTCTTC.

CDR3 sequence (DNA): TGTGCCAGCAACTTTGGACAGGGCTATGGCTACACCTTC. Translated, it gives CASNFGQGYGYTF. The chain joins TRBV7-2 to TRBJ1-2, with 8 bases aligning to TRBD1. The CDR3 runs to 13 residues. The trim removed 7 bases at V and 4 bases at J, leaving 5 bases unmatched. Germline V lookup: CDR1 SGHTA, CDR2 FQGNSA.

The rearrangement joins TRBV4-3 to TRBJ2-7, with D perhaps TRBD1 (6 bases). The germline V gene has CDR1 LGHNA and CDR2 YSLEER. Trimming shortened V by 1 base and J by 7 bases, and 14 bases separated the two germline ends. This CDR3 region has 14 residues. The CDR3 loop reads CASSQGRQANEQYF. The CDR3 nucleotides read TGCGCCAGCAGCCAAGGCAGACAGGCCAATGAGCAGTACTTC.

The rearrangement uses TRBV20-1 and TRBJ2-4; TRBD1 agrees at 7 bases. J gave up 4 bases and V 4 bases, and 7 bases lay outside the gene matches. The CDR3 extends over 14 amino acids. Germline V lookup: CDR1 DFQATT, CDR2 SNEGSKA (reference sequence). This CDR3 reads CSAIPDRAKNIQYF. CDR3 nucleotides: TGCAGTGCTATACCCGACAGGGCGAAAAACATTCAGTACTTC.

The CDR3 DNA follows: TGTGCCAGCAGCCGAAGCGGACTAGCGGGTAACGAGCAGTACTTC. It yields the protein CASSRSGLAGNEQYF. The chain recombines TRBV3-1 with TRBJ2-7, with 11 bases identical to TRBD2. The CDR3 covers 15 residues. J gave up 5 bases and V 4 bases, and 7 bases lay outside the gene matches. Germline loops: CDR1 LGHDT, CDR2 YNNKEL (reference sequence).

This chain joins TRBV10-3 and TRBJ2-3; 7 bases are shared with TRBD1. Germline CDR1 reads ENHRY; CDR2 reads SYGVKD. CDR3 size: 16 residues. The V and J ends lost 6 bases and 4 bases, in that order; junction bases with no gene match: 13. The CDR3 spells CAISRIDRVSADTQYF. The CDR3 bases are TGTGCCATCAGCCGGATCGACAGGGTGTCGGCAGATACGCAGTATTTT.

This clonotype was detected a few times. The junction differs from germline at one of its ends, possibly a read error. The chain employs TRBV7-9 and TRBJ1-4; 10 nucleotides match TRBD1. Per germline, CDR1 SEHNR and CDR2 FQNEAQ (reference sequence). The length of the CDR3 is 14 residues. The CDR3 protein is CASSPGQGNEELFF. In DNA, the CDR3 is TGTGCCAGCAGCCCGGGACAGGGGAATGAAGAACTGTTTTTT.

This clonotype was observed a handful of times. This rearrangement joins TRBV6-2 or TRBV6-3 to TRBJ2-4; 7 bases match TRBD1. The DNA end favors TRBJ2-7, so the J call may be wrong. The CDR3 runs to 15 residues. Per the germline V gene, CDR1 is MNHEY and CDR2 is SVGEGT. The CDR3 protein is CASTKGTVPLYEQYF. Written as DNA, the CDR3 is TGTGCCAGCACCAAGGGGACAGTCCCTCTCTACGAGCAGTACTTC.

This clonotype appeared a few times. The V gene is TRBV7-8, the J gene TRBJ2-3; either TRBD1 or TRBD2 may supply D (6 bases each). The CDR3 has 15 amino acids. Germline V gene sequence: CDR1 SGHVS, CDR2 FQNEAQ. V was cut by 6 bases and J by 6 bases, with 19 bases left in between. CDR3 sequence reads: CASRDTGAITDTQYF. DNA for the CDR3: TGTGCCAGCAGAGATACGGGGGCCATAACGGATACGCAGTATTTT.

This clonotype was recorded a few times. The J gene is TRBJ2-3, the V gene TRBV12-3 or TRBV12-4, with 11 bases aligning to TRBD2. This CDR3 has 15 amino acids. The trim removed 6 bases at V and 6 bases at J, leaving 8 bases unmatched. The CDR3, as DNA: TGTGCCAGCAGGCTGACTAGCGGGGAGGGGGATACGCAGTATTTT. It translates to CASRLTSGEGDTQYF.

The chain employs TRBV10-3 and TRBJ1-2; 10 bases line up with TRBD1. This CDR3 is built from 17 residues. V gave up 4 bases and J gave up 4 bases; unmatched junction bases: 12. Germline V gene lookup returns CDR1 ENHRY and CDR2 SYGVKD. The CDR3 here is CAISGRMTGGVGYGYTF. CDR3 in DNA: TGTGCCATCAGTGGAAGGATGACAGGGGGCGTAGGCTATGGCTACACCTTC.